These 3 T cell receptor beta chains came from one sample sequenced in a study of early T cells in non-severe SARS-CoV-2 infection (dated by TCRdb to 2020 to 2023). The library came from 5' RACE. The listed sequencing device is NextSeq 500. Starting from the raw public reads, TCRdb applied fastp trimming at Q25, assembled clones with MiXCR and retained in-frame beta chains. Each record represents a unique CDR3 protein, reported with the most common genes and DNA among its rows. The sample has 70,000 to 85,000 distinct CDR3 sequences on record, around an eighth of them singletons. The biggest ten clones account for about 2.6% of the sample. Sequencing was done on a sample of whole blood. All receptors come from an adult who was a healthcare worker with PCR-confirmed SARS-CoV-2 infection or an uninfected control (not recorded which).

This clonotype was observed many times. The chain is built from TRBV9 and TRBJ2-5, with D possibly called TRBD1 or TRBD2 (5 bases each). The CDR3 is made up of 14 amino acids. V was trimmed by 0 bases and J by 11 bases, leaving 17 bases between them. Germline V gene sequence: CDR1 SGDLS, CDR2 YYNGEE. In nucleotides, the CDR3 is TGTGCCAGCAGCGTAGGAGTAGGGGACCTGAGACAGTACTTC. Protein: CASSVGVGDLRQYF. Drawing the rest from reference TRBV9 and TRBJ2-5, the complete variable domain is DSGVTQTPKHLITATGQRVTLRCSPRSGDLSVYWYQQSLDQGLQFLIQYYNGEERAKGNILERFSAQQFPDLHSELNLSSLELGDSALYFCASSVGVGDLRQYFGPGTRLLVL.

On this clonotype: No conserved phenylalanine or tryptophan ends this CDR3, so it is likely a read error. V gene TRBV18 combines with J gene TRBJ2-1, with 11 bases identical to TRBD1. V shed 3 bases, J shed 8 bases, and the junction held 3 bases outside the gene matches. Germline values: CDR1 KGHSH, CDR2 LQKENI. The CDR3 totals 14 residues. In nucleotides, the CDR3 is TGTGCCAGCTCACCCCTGGGACAGGGGGATGAGCAGTTCTAC. Protein sequence: CASSPLGQGDEQFY.

There are many counts of this clonotype. The V call is TRBV5-1, the J call TRBJ2-3; TRBD2 aligns across 13 bases. V trimming: 5 bases; J trimming: 5 bases; junction bases outside the gene matches: 11. Germline V CDR1 and CDR2: SGHRS, YFSETQ. The CDR3 extends over 17 amino acids. The CDR3 region is CASSFLLAGGPQDTQYF. CDR3 sequence (DNA): TGCGCCAGCAGTTTTCTACTAGCGGGGGGGCCTCAAGATACGCAGTATTTT.